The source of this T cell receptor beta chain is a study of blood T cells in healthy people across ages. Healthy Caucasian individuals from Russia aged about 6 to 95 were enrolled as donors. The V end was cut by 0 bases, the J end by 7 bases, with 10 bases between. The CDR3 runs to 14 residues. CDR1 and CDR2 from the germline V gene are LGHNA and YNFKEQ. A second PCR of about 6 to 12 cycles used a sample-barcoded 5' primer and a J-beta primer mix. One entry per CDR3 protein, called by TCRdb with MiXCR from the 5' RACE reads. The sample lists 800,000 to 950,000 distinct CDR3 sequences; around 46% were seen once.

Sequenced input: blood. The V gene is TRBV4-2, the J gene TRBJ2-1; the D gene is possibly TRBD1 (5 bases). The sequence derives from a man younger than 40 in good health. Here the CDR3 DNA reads TGTGCCAGCAGCCAAGATAGACAGAGTAATGAGCAGTTCTTC. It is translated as CASSQDRQSNEQFF.